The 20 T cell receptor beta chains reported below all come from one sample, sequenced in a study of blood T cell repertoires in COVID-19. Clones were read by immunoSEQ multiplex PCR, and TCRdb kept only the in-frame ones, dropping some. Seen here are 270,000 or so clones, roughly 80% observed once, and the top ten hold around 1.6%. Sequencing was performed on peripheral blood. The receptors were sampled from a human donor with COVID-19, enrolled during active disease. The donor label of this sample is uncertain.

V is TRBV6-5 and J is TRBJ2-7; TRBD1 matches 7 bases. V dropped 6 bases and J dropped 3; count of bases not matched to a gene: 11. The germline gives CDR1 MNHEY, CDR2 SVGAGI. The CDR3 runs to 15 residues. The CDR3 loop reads CASSPITGVGYEQYF. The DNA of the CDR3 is TGTGCCAGCAGCCCCATCACAGGGGTCGGCTACGAGCAGTACTTC.

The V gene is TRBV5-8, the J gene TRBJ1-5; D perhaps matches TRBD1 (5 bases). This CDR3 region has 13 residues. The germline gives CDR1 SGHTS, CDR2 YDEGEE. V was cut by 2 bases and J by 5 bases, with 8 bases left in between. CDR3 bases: TGTGCCAGCAGCTTAAACAGGTATCAGCCCCAGCATTTT. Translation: CASSLNRYQPQHF. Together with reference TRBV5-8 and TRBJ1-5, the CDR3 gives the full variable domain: EAGVTQSPTHLIKTRGQQATLRCSPISGHTSVYWYQQALGLGLQFLLWYDEGEERNRGNFPPRFSGRQFPNYSSELNVNALELEDSALYLCASSLNRYQPQHFGDGTRLSIL.

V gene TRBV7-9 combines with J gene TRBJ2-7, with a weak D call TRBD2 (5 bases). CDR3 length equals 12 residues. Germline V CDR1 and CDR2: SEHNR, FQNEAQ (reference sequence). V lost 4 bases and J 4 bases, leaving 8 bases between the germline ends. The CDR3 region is CASSSGFYEQYF. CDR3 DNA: TGTGCCAGCAGCTCGGGATTTTACGAGCAGTACTTC.

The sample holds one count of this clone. CDR3 residues: CSVRQVNEQFF. The CDR3 nucleotides are TGCAGTGTCAGACAGGTAAATGAGCAGTTCTTC. The chain uses TRBV20-1 and TRBJ2-1, with D tentatively TRBD1 (6 bases). V was clipped by 7 bases and J by 7 bases, with 11 bases between them. Germline V gives CDR1 DFQATT, CDR2 SNEGSKA (reference sequence). The CDR3 totals 11 residues.

The CDR3 region has the DNA TGTGCCAGCAGCTCTACTAGTAACCAAAACATTCAGTACTTC. It codes for CASSSTSNQNIQYF. The chain combines TRBV11-2 with TRBJ2-4; D perhaps matches TRBD2 (5 bases). Trimming cost V 4 bases and J 5 bases, with 12 bases left between them. This CDR3 has 14 residues. Per germline, CDR1 SGHAT and CDR2 FQNNGV.

CDR3 DNA sequence: TGTGCCAGCAGCTTAATGGTCCTTGGGGGGAATGAGCAGTTCTTC. Protein sequence: CASSLMVLGGNEQFF. The chain couples TRBV7-2 to TRBJ2-1; a weak D match, TRBD2 (6 bases). The germline V and J ends were trimmed by 2 bases and 7 bases, with 15 bases remaining between them. The CDR3 spans 15 residues. CDR1 and CDR2 from the germline V gene are SGHTA and FQGNSA.

In DNA form, the CDR3 reads TGTGCCAGCAGCGTGGGGAGTCGGGTGACCCAGTACTTC. The encoded protein is CASSVGSRVTQYF. The chain carries TRBV5-6 and TRBJ2-5, with D possibly TRBD2 on 5 matching bases. V was trimmed by 4 bases and J by 7 bases, leaving 14 bases between them. Germline V gives CDR1 SGHDT, CDR2 YYEEEE. The CDR3 sequence is 13 residues long.

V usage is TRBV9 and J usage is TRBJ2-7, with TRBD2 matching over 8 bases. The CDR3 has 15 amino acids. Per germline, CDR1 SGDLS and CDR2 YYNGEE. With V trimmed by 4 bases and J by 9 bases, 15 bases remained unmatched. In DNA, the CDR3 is TGTGCCAGCAGCCCCGTAGTAGCGGGGCCTCCTCGGCAGTACTTC. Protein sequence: CASSPVVAGPPRQYF. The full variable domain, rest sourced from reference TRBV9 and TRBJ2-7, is DSGVTQTPKHLITATGQRVTLRCSPRSGDLSVYWYQQSLDQGLQFLIQYYNGEERAKGNILERFSAQQFPDLHSELNLSSLELGDSALYFCASSPVVAGPPRQYFGPGTRLTVT.

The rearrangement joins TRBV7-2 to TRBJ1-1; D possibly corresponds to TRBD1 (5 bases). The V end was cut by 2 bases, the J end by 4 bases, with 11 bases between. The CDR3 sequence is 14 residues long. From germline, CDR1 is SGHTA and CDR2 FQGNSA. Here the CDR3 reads CASSLPGRGTEAFF. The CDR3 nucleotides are TGTGCCAGCAGCTTACCCGGGAGGGGCACTGAAGCTTTCTTT.

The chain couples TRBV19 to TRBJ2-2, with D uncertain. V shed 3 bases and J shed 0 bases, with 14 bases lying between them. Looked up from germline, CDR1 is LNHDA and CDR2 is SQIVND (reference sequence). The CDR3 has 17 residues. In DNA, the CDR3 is TGTGCCAGTAGTATGGCGGAAGCGTACGCGAACACCGGGGAGCTGTTTTTT. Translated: CASSMAEAYANTGELFF.

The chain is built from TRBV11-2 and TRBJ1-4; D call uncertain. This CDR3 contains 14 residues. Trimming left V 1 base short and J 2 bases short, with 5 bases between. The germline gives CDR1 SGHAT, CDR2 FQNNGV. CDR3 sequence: CASSLGQTNEKLFF. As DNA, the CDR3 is TGTGCCAGCAGCTTAGGGCAGACTAATGAAAAACTGTTTTTT.

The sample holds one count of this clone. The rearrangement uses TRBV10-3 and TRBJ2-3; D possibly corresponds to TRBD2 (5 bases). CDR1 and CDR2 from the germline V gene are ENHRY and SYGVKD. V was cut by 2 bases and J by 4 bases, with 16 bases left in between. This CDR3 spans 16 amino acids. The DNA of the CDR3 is TGTGCCATCAGTGAGGGACGAGCGGCACACTCAGATACGCAGTATTTT. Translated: CAISEGRAAHSDTQYF.

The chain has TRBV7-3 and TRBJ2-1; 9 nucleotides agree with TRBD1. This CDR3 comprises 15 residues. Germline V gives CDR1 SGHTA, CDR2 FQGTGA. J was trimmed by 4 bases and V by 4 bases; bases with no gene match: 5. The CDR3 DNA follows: TGTGCCAGCAGCTCACCCGGGACAGGGTACAATGAGCAGTTCTTC. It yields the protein CASSSPGTGYNEQFF.

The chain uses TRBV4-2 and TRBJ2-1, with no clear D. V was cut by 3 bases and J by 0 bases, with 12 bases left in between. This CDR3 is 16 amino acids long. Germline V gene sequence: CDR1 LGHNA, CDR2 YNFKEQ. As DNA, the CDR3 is TGTGCCAGCAGCCATGCCCTCCGTAGCTCCTACAATGAGCAGTTCTTC. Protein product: CASSHALRSSYNEQFF.

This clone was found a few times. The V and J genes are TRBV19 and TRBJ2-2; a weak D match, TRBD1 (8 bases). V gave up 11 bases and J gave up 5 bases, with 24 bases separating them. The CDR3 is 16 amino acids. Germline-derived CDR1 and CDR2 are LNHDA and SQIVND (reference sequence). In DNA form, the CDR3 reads TGTGCCCCCCGAAGGGGGGGGCAGGGGGCTACCGGGGAGCTGTTTTTT. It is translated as CAPRRGGQGATGELFF.

CDR3 protein: CASTPEWASTDTQYF. For the CDR3, the DNA is TGTGCCAGCACCCCTGAATGGGCTAGCACAGATACGCAGTATTTT. The chain has TRBV6-5 and TRBJ2-3, with D unresolved. Germline V gene data show CDR1 as MNHEY and CDR2 as SVGAGI. V was cut by 7 bases and J by 0 bases, with 14 bases left in between. The CDR3 totals 15 residues.

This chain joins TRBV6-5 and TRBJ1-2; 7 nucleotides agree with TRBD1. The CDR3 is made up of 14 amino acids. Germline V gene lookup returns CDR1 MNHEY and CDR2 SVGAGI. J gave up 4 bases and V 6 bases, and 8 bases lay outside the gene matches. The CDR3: CASSRTGRGYGYTF. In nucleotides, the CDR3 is TGTGCCAGCAGCCGGACAGGAAGGGGCTATGGCTACACCTTC.

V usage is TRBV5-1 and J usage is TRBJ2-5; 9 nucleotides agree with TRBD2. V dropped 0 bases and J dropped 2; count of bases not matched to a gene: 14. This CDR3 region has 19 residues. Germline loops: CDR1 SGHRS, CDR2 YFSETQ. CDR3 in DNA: TGCGCCAGCAGCTTGGGAGTAGCGGGAGATTTCGGGGGGCAAGAGACCCAGTACTTC. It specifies CASSLGVAGDFGGQETQYF.

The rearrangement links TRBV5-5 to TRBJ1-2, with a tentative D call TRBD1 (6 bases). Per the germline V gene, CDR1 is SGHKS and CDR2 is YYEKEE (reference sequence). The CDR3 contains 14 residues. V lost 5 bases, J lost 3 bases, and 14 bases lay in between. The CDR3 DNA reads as TGTGCCAGCAGACGAACAGGGTTCGACTATGGCTACACCTTC. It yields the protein CASRRTGFDYGYTF.

CDR3 region: CASSQEDPGAFGEKLFF. The CDR3 region has the DNA TGCGCCAGCAGCCAAGAAGACCCAGGGGCTTTTGGGGAAAAACTGTTTTTT. This chain connects TRBV4-3 to TRBJ1-4, with a tentative D call TRBD1 (6 bases). The length of the CDR3 is 17 residues. Germline V gene lookup returns CDR1 LGHNA and CDR2 YSLEER. The germline V and J ends were trimmed by 0 bases and 8 bases, with 19 bases remaining between them.